This T cell receptor (beta chain) was documented in a study of cytomegalovirus exposure and HLA in healthy donors. Study summary: The roughly 700 first-cohort repertoires and the approximately 130 validation repertoires shared the same platform, a later analysis reported.

V was clipped by 1 base and J by 4 bases; unmatched bases: 7. This CDR3 spans 17 amino acids. The V gene's germline CDR1 is SNHLY and CDR2 FYNNEI. This table comes from immunoSEQ multiplex PCR, and its TCRdb copy is limited to in-frame clones, with some not included. The sample lists around 180,000 clones, 86% occurring once. Separate from the approximately 650-subject first cohort, the 120-subject validation cohort was the one that the donors belonged to. This receptor was obtained from a woman aged 18-30 years in good health and CMV-seronegative. Specimen: PBMCs. The J gene is TRBJ2-5, the V gene TRBV2; 12 nucleotides match TRBD2. The CDR3 coding sequence is TGTGCCAGCAGTGAAGGGGAACTAGCGGGGGGTCCAGAGACCCAGTACTTC. This encodes CASSEGELAGGPETQYF.